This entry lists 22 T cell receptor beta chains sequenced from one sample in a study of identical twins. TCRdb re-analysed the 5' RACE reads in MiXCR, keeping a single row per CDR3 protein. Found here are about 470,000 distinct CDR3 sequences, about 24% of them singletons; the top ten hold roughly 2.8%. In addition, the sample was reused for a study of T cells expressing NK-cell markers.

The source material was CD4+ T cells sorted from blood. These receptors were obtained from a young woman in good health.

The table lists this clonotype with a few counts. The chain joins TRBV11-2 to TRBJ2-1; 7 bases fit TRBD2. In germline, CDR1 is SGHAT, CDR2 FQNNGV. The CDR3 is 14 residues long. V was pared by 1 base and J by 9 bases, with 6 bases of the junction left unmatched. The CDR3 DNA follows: TGTGCCAGCAGCTTAGCCGGGACTACGGTTGAGCAGTTCTTC. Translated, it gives CASSLAGTTVEQFF.

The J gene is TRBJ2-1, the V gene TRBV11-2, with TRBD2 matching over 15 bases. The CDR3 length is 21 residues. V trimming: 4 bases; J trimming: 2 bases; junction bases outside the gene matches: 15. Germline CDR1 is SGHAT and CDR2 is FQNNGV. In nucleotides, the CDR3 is TGTGCCAGCAGCTCCCCCCGGAAGGTGGGACTAGCGGGAGGCGCCTACAATGAGCAGTTCTTC. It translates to CASSSPRKVGLAGGAYNEQFF.

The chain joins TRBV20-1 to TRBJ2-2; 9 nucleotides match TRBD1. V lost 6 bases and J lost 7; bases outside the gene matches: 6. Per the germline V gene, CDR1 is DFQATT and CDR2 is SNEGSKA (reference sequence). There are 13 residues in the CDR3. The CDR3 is CSARQGGSGELFF. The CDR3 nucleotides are TGCAGTGCAAGACAGGGGGGCAGCGGGGAGCTGTTTTTT.

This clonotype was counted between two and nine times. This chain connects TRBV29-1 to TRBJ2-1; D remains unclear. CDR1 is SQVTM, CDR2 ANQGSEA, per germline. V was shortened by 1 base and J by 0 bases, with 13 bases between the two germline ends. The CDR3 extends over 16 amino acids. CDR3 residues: CSVEGSTVHSYNEQFF. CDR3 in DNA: TGCAGCGTTGAAGGGTCGACGGTTCACTCCTACAATGAGCAGTTCTTC.

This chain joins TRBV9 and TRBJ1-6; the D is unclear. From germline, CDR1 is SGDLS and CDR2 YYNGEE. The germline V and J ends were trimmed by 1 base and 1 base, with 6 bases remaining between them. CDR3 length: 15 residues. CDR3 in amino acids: CASSVRGSYNSPLHF. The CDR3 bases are TGTGCCAGCAGCGTACGGGGTTCCTATAATTCACCCCTCCACTTT.

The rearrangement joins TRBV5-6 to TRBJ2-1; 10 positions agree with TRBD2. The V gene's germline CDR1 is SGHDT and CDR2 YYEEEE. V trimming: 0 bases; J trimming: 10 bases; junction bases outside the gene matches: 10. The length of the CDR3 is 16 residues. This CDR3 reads CASSLGVSSGSGEQFF. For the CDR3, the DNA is TGTGCCAGCAGCTTGGGGGTGTCTAGCGGGAGTGGGGAGCAGTTCTTC. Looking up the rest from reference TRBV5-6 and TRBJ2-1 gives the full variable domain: DAGVTQSPTHLIKTRGQQVTLRCSPKSGHDTVSWYQQALGQGPQFIFQYYEEEERQRGNFPDRFSGHQFPNYSSELNVNALLLGDSALYLCASSLGVSSGSGEQFFGPGTRLTVL.

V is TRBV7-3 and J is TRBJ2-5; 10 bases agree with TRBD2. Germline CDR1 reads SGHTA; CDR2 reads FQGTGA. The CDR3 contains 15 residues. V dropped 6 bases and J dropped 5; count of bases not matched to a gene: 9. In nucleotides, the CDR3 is TGTGCCAGCAGTTCTAAGCGGGGGGGTATTGAGACCCAGTACTTC. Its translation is CASSSKRGGIETQYF.

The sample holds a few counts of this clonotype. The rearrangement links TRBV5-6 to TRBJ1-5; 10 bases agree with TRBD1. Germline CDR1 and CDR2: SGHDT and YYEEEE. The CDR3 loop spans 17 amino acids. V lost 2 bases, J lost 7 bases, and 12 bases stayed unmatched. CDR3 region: CASSFRQGALKGQPQHF. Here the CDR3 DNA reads TGTGCCAGCAGCTTTCGACAGGGGGCCCTTAAGGGCCAGCCCCAGCATTTT.

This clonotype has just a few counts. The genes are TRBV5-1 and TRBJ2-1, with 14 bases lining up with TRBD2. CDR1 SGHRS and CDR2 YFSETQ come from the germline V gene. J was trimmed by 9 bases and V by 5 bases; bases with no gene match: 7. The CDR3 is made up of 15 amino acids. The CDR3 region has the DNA TGCGCCAGCAGAGGGACTAGCGGGAGCGAGGGTGAGCAGTTCTTC. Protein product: CASRGTSGSEGEQFF.

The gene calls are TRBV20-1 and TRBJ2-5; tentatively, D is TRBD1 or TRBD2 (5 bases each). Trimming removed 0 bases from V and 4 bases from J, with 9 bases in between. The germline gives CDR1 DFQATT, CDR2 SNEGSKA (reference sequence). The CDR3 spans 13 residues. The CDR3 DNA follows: TGCAGTGCTAGAGAAGTGGGGGTAGAGACCCAGTACTTC. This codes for CSAREVGVETQYF.

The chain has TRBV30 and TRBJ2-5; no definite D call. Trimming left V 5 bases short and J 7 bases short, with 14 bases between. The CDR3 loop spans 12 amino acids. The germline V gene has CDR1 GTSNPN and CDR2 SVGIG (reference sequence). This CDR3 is CAWEPPSGTQYF. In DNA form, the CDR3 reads TGTGCCTGGGAACCCCCATCAGGGACCCAGTACTTC. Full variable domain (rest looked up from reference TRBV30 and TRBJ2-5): SQTIHQWPATLVQPVGSPLSLECTVEGTSNPNLYWYRQAAGRGLQLLFYSVGIGQISSEVPQNLSASRPQDRQFILSSKKLLLSDSGFYLCAWEPPSGTQYFGPGTRLLVL.

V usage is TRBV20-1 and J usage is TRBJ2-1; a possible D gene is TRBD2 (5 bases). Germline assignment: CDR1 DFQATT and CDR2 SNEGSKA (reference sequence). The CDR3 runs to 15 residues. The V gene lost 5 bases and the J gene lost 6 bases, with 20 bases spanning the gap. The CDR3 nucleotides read TGCAGTGCTGTTTGGTCGCGTTTGGGGAGCAATGAGCAGTTCTTC. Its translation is CSAVWSRLGSNEQFF.

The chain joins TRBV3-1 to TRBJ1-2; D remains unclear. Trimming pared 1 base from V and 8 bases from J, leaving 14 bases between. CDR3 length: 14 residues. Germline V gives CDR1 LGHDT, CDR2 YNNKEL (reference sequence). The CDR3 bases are TGTGCCAGCAGCCAAGCCTTTGGGGATCGCGGCTACACCTTC. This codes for CASSQAFGDRGYTF.

The CDR3: CASSYSAGNEQFF. In DNA form, the CDR3 reads TGTGCCAGCAGTTACTCGGCGGGAAATGAGCAGTTCTTC. This chain joins TRBV6-5 and TRBJ2-1; TRBD2 is a possible D gene (6 bases). Trimming cost V 0 bases and J 7 bases, with 7 bases left between them. The CDR3 is 13 residues long. Germline-derived CDR1 and CDR2 are MNHEY and SVGAGI.

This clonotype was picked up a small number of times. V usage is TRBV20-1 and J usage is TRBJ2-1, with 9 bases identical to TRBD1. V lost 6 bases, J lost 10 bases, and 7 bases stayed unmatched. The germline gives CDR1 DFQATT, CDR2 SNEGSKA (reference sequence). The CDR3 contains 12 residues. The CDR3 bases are TGCAGTGCCGTTGACAGGGGGGGCGAGCAGTTCTTC. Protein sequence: CSAVDRGGEQFF.

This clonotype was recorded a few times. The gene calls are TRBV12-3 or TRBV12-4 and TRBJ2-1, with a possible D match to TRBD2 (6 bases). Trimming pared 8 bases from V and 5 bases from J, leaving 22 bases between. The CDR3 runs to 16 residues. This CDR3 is CASGTSDFFSDNEQFF. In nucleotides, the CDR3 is TGTGCCAGCGGGACTTCGGACTTCTTTTCTGACAATGAGCAGTTCTTC.

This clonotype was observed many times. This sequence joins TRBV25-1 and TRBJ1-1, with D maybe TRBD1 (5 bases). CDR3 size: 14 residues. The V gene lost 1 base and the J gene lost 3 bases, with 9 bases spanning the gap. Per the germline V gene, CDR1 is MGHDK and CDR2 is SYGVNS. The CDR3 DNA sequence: TGTGCCAGCAGTGAATTGGGGGGTCACACTGAAGCTTTCTTT. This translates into CASSELGGHTEAFF.

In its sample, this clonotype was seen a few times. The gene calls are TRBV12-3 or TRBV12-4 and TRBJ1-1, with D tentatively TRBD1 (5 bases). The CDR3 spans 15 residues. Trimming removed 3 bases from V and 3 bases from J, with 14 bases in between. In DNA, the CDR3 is TGTGCCAGCAGTTTTGGGACGAGGTGGTACACTGAAGCTTTCTTT. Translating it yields CASSFGTRWYTEAFF.

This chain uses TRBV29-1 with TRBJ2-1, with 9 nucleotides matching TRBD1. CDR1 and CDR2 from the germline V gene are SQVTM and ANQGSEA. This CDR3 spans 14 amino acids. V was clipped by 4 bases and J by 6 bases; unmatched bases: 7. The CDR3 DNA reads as TGCAGCGTTGCCTCCGGGACAGGGTTCAATGAGCAGTTCTTC. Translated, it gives CSVASGTGFNEQFF.

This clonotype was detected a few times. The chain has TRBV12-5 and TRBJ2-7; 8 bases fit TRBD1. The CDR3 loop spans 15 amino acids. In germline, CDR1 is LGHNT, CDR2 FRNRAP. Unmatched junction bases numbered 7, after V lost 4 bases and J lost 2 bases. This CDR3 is CASGSPTGVPYEQYF. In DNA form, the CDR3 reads TGTGCTAGTGGTTCCCCGACAGGGGTCCCCTACGAGCAGTACTTC. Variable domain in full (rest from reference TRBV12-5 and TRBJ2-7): DARVTQTPRHKVTEMGQEVTMRCQPILGHNTVFWYRQTMMQGLELLAYFRNRAPLDDSGMPKDRFSAEMPDATLATLKIQPSEPRDSAVYFCASGSPTGVPYEQYFGPGTRLTVT.

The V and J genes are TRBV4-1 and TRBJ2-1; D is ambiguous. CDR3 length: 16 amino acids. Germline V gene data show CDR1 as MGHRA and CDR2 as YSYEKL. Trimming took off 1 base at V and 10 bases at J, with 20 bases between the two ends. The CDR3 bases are TGCGCCAGCAGCCAAGTAGCCTCCTTTCCGTTGGGAGAGCAGTTCTTC. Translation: CASSQVASFPLGEQFF.

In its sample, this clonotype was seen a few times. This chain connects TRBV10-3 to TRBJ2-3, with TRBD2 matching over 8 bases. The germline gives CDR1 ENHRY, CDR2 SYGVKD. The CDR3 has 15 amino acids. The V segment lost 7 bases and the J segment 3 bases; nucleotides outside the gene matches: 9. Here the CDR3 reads CAINSGSRVTDTQYF. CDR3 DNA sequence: TGTGCCATCAACAGCGGGAGCCGAGTGACAGATACGCAGTATTTT.